The sequence of this T cell receptor beta chain was determined in a study of blood T cell repertoires in COVID-19. The protocol was immunoSEQ multiplex PCR, while the TCRdb copy is restricted to in-frame clones and leaves out a portion. The sample has hundreds of thousands of clones; more than 75% are singletons. Participants were aged about 18 to 89 years from around 25 US areas. Losses at the gene ends were 8 bases for V and 4 bases for J; bases not matched to a gene: 11. Looked up from germline, CDR1 is MDHEN and CDR2 is SYDVKM. The CDR3 has 15 residues. The sample consisted of PBMCs or T cells enriched from blood (not recorded which). This chain uses TRBV28 with TRBJ2-7; 10 bases align to TRBD2. The TCR originated in a woman younger than 45 who had recovered from COVID-19. Written as DNA, the CDR3 is TGTGCCAGCGGAGAAAGGACTAGCGGACTATACGAGCAGTACTTC. This sequence encodes CASGERTSGLYEQYF.